This TCR beta chain derives from a study of T cell repertoires in cytomegalovirus infection. Notes on the study in general: Across the ex vivo response, the dominant clonotypes were HLA-C-restricted CMV-specific TCR beta clonotypes.

Regarding this clonotype: What it recognizes is unknown.

Each CDR3 protein gets one entry after TCRdb re-called the reads with MiXCR. The sample lists 680,000 or so distinct CDR3 sequences; less than 40% were seen once. The junction had 10 bases not matched to a gene; V was cut back by 6 bases and J by 5 bases. The CDR3 is 14 amino acids. Germline assignment: CDR1 SQVTM and CDR2 ANQGSEA. This TCR was sampled from a human donor in good health (CMV status not recorded). Some clones in this sample may be carry-over from other donors' samples. This rearrangement joins TRBV29-1 to TRBJ2-7; 10 nucleotides match TRBD1. Sequenced material: PBMCs. The CDR3 loop is CSVEGQGWYHEQYF. Written as DNA, the CDR3 is TGCAGCGTAGAGGGACAGGGGTGGTACCACGAGCAGTACTTC.